Shown below are 3 T cell receptor beta chains from a single sample sequenced in a study of blood T cell repertoires in COVID-19. TCRdb's copy holds only in-frame clones and misses some; the assay was immunoSEQ multiplex PCR. The sample consists of under 13,000 clones, roughly 87% of them appearing once. The source material was peripheral blood. The receptors were sampled from a man aged 30-40 years with active or convalescent COVID-19.

The chain carries TRBV6-6 and TRBJ2-5; D not resolved. Germline CDR1 and CDR2: MNHNY and SVGAGI (reference sequence). The CDR3 extends over 13 amino acids. Trimming cost V 7 bases and J 5 bases, with 14 bases left between them. The DNA for the CDR3 is TGTGCCAGCATCGAACAGCCGTGGGAGACCCAGTACTTC. The encoded protein is CASIEQPWETQYF.

V usage is TRBV5-5 and J usage is TRBJ2-3; D is perhaps TRBD1 (6 bases). Trimming stripped 2 bases from V and 6 bases from J, with 16 bases between. CDR1 SGHKS and CDR2 YYEKEE come from the germline V gene (reference sequence). CDR3 size: 15 residues. In DNA, the CDR3 is TGTGCCAGCAGCTTCCGTGGACAGATAAGGGATACGCAGTATTTT. Encoded protein: CASSFRGQIRDTQYF.

The chain is built from TRBV7-9 and TRBJ1-2, with 8 bases matching TRBD1. V gave up 0 bases and J gave up 4 bases; unmatched junction bases: 7. Per germline, CDR1 SEHNR and CDR2 FQNEAQ (reference sequence). CDR3 length: 16 amino acids. The CDR3 is CASSLAIGTGSYGYTF. The CDR3 nucleotides are TGTGCCAGCAGCTTAGCGATCGGGACAGGCTCCTATGGCTACACCTTC.